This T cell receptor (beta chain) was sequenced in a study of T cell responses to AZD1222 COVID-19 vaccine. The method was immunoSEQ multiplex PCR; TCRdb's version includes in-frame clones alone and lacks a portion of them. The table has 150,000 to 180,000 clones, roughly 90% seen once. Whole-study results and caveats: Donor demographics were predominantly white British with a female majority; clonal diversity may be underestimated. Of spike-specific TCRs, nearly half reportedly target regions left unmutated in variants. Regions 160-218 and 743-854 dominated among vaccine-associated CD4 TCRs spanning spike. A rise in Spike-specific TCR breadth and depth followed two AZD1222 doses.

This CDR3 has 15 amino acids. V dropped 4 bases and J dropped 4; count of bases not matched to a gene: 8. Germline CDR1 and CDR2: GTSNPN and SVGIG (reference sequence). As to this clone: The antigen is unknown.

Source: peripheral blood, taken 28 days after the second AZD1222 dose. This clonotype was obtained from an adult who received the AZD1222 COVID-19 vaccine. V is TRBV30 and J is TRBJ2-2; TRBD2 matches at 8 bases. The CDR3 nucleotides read TGTGCCTGGATGATATACGGGGGGGCCACCGGGGAGCTGTTTTTT. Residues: CAWMIYGGATGELFF.